Here is one T cell receptor (beta chain) with its context. This entry belongs to a study of blood T cell repertoires in COVID-19. In the study overall: PBMCs, B-cell-depleted T cells, or T cells provided the cDNA or gDNA that made up the material.

The authors' processing: The assay estimated nucleated cells by amplifying reference gene primers. Data came from immunoSEQ multiplex PCR; TCRdb stores just in-frame clones and leaves some out. The DNA gave D and trimming, while V, J and clone size come from that table. The profile shows approximately 150,000 clones, over 75% of them singletons. The sequenced material came from PBMCs or T cells enriched from blood (not recorded which). This sequence originates from a man in his forties or fifties in a cohort exposed to, infected with or recovered from COVID-19 (not recorded which).

For the CDR3, the DNA is TGTGCCAGCAGAGAGACAGATAGCAATCAGCCCCAGCATTTT. Protein sequence: CASRETDSNQPQHF. The chain recombines TRBV6-5 with TRBJ1-5, with D possibly being TRBD1 (5 bases). CDR1 is MNHEY and CDR2 is SVGAGI in the germline V gene. The CDR3 is 14 amino acids. The germline V and J ends were trimmed by 6 bases and 0 bases, with 9 bases remaining between them.